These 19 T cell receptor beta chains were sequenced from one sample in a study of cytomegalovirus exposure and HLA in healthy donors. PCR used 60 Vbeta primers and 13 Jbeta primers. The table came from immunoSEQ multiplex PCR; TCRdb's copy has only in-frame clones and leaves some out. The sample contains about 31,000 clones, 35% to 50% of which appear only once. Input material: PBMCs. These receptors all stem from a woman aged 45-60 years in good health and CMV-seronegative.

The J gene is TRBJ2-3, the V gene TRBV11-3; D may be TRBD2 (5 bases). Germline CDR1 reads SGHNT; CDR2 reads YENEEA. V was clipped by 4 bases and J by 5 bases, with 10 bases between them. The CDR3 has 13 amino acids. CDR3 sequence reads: CASSSRARDTQYF. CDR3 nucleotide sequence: TGTGCCAGCAGCTCGAGGGCTAGAGATACGCAGTATTTT.

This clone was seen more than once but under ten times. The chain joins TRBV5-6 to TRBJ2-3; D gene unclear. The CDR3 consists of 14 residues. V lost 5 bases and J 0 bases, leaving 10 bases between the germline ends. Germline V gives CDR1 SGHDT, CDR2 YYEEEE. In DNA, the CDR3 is TGTGCCAGCAGGGCCAGGATAAGCACAGATACGCAGTATTTT. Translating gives CASRARISTDTQYF.

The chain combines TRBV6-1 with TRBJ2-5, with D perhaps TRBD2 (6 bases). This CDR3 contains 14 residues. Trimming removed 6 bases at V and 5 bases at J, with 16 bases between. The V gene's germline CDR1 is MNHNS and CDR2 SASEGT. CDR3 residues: CASRMAGTRETQYF. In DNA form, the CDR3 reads TGTGCCAGCAGGATGGCGGGAACACGTGAGACCCAGTACTTC.

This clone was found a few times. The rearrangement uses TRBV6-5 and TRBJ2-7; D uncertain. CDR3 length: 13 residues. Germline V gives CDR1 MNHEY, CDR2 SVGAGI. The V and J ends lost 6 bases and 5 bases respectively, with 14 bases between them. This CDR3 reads CASSHRSLNEQYF. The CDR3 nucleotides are TGTGCCAGCAGCCACCGGTCTCTTAACGAGCAGTACTTC.

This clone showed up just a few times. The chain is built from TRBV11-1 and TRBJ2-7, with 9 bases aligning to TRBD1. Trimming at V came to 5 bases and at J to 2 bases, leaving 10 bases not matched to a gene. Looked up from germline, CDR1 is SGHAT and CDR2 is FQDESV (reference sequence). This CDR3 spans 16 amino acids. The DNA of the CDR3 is TGTGCCAGCAGCCCCCCTCCCGGGACAGGGACCTACGAGCAGTACTTC. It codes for CASSPPPGTGTYEQYF.

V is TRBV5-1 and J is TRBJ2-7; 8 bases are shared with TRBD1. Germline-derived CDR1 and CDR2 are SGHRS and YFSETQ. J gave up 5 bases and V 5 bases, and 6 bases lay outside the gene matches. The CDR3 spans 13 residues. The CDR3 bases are TGCGCCAGCAGAAATGACAGGGGCAACGAGCAGTACTTC. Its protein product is CASRNDRGNEQYF.

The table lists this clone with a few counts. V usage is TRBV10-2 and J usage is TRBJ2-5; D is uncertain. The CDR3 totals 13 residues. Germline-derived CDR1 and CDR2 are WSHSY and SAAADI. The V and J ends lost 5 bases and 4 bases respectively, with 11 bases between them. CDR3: CASSLGRLETQYF. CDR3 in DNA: TGCGCCAGCAGTTTGGGCAGATTAGAGACCCAGTACTTC.

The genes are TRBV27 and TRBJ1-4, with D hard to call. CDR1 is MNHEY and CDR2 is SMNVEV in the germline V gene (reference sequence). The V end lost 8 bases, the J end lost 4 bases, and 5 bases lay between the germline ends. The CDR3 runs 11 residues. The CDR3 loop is CASRFNEKLFF. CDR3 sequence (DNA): TGTGCCAGCCGGTTTAATGAAAAACTGTTTTTT.

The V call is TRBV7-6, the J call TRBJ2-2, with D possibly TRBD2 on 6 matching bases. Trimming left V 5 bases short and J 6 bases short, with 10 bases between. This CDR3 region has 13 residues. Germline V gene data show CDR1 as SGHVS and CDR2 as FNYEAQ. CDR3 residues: CASSPWGAGELFF. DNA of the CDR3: TGTGCCAGCAGCCCCTGGGGGGCCGGGGAGCTGTTTTTT.

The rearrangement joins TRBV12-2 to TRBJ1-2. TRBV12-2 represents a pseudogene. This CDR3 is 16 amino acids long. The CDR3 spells CASRLCDLGGAYGYTF. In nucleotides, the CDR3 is TGTGCAAGTCGCTTATGTGACTTGGGGGGGGCGTATGGCTACACCTTC.

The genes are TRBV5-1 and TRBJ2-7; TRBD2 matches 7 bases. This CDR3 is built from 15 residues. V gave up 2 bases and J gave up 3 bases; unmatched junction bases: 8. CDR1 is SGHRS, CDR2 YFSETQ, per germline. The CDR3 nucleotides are TGCGCCAGCAGCTTTGGGGCTAGCGGAGGCTACGAGCAGTACTTC. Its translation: CASSFGASGGYEQYF.

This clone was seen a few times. For the CDR3, the DNA is TGTGCCAGTACTCCCCGAGTAGAAAACTATGGCTACACCTTC. Amino acid sequence: CASTPRVENYGYTF. The chain has TRBV6-6 and TRBJ1-2, with no clear D. The V gene lost 9 bases and the J gene lost 2 bases, with 16 bases spanning the gap. Germline V gives CDR1 MNHNY, CDR2 SVGAGI (reference sequence). The CDR3 is 14 amino acids.

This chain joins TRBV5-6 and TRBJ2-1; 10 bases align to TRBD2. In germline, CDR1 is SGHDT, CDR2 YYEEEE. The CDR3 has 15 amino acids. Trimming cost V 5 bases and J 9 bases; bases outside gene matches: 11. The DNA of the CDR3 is TGTGCCAGCAGTACTAGCGGGGCTATCTGGGGTGAGCAGTTCTTC. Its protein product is CASSTSGAIWGEQFF.

The CDR3 sequence is CSVNNYQTGLTEAFF. CDR3 DNA: TGCAGCGTTAACAATTATCAGACAGGGCTCACTGAAGCTTTCTTT. This rearrangement joins TRBV29-1 to TRBJ1-1; 7 nucleotides match TRBD1. Germline assignment: CDR1 SQVTM and CDR2 ANQGSEA. Trimming removed 5 bases from V and 4 bases from J; junction bases left unmatched: 13. The CDR3 is 15 amino acids.

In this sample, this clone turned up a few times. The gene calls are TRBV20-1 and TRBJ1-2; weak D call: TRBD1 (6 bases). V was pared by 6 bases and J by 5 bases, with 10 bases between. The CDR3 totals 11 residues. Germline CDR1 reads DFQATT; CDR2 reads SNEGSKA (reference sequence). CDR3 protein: CSATGTYGYTF. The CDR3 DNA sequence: TGCAGTGCCACAGGGACGTATGGCTACACCTTC.

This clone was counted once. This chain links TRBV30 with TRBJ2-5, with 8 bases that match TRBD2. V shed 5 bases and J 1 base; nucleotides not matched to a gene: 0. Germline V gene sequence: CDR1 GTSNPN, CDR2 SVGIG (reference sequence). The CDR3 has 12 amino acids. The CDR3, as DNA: TGTGCCTGGGGACTAGCCCAAGAGACCCAGTACTTC. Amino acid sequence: CAWGLAQETQYF.

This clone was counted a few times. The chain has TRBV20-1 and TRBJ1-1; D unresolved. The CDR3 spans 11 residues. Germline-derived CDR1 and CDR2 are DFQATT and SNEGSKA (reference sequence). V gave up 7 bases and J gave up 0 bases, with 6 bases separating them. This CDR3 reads CSVSVNTEAFF. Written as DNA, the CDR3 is TGCAGTGTTTCGGTGAACACTGAAGCTTTCTTT.

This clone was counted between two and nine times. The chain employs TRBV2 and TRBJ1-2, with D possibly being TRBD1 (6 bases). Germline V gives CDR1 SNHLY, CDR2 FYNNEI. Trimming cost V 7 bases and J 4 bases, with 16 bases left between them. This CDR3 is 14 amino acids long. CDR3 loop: CASTRDIWAYGYTF. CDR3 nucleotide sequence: TGTGCCAGCACTCGGGACATTTGGGCCTATGGCTACACCTTC.

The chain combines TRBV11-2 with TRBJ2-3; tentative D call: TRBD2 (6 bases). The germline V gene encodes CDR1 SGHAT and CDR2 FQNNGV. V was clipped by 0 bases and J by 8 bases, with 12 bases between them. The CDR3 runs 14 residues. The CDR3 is CASSLDRLGGTQYF. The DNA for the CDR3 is TGTGCCAGCAGCTTAGATCGACTGGGGGGTACGCAGTATTTT.